This TCR beta chain was obtained from a study of technical replicates of blood from a few donors (dated by TCRdb to 2016 to 2017). Library preparation employed the immunoSEQ multiplex PCR assay. TCRdb holds this immuneACCESS table with in-frame rearrangements only. Some clones are missing; in checked studies, unresolved V genes explain under half, and the rest has no known cause. This sample has almost 55,000 clones in its table, and approximately 94% of those were observed once. The leading ten clones occupy approximately 0.2% of the sample. Regarding this clone: The antigen it recognizes is unknown. The record has no base qualities; no much larger clone is one base away.

The sequence came from a human donor in good health. The sample was T cells isolated from PBMCs.

The sequenced DNA is TGCGCCAGCAGCCAGGGCGGTGGGGTTGGGCACTATGGCTACACCTTC. The translation is CASSQGGGVGHYGYTF. The chain joins TRBV5-1 to TRBJ1-2; D gene: possibly TRBD1, on 5 matching bases. At the junction V is shortened by 4 bases and J by 3 bases, with 19 bases in between. The CDR3 runs 16 residues from the cysteine to the phenylalanine. The DNA shown is the 48-base CDR3, in frame from base 1. Taken from the germline V gene, the CDR1 and CDR2 loops are SGHRS and YFSETQ.